The 23 T cell receptor beta chains below were found in one sample sequenced in a study of blood T cell repertoires in COVID-19. Here immunoSEQ multiplex PCR was the method, and the copy in TCRdb shows in-frame clones only, minus some. The data show roughly 220,000 clones, 84% seen once. The sample consisted of PBMCs or T cells enriched from blood (not recorded which). All receptors come from a woman aged 40 to 55 who had recovered from COVID-19.

This chain links TRBV7-9 with TRBJ2-3; TRBD1 matches at 7 bases. Trimming removed 5 bases from V and 0 bases from J; junction bases left unmatched: 5. This CDR3 is 15 amino acids long. Germline values: CDR1 SEHNR, CDR2 FQNEAQ (reference sequence). CDR3 DNA sequence: TGTGCCAGCAGCGAGGACAGGCCTAGCACAGATACGCAGTATTTT. The encoded protein is CASSEDRPSTDTQYF.

The rearrangement links TRBV29-1 to TRBJ2-2; possible D gene TRBD2, 6 bases. V was clipped by 4 bases and J by 4 bases, with 10 bases between them. CDR1 is SQVTM, CDR2 ANQGSEA, per germline. The CDR3 sequence is 13 residues long. CDR3 sequence: CSVGVGGTGELFF. The CDR3 coding sequence is TGCAGCGTTGGTGTGGGGGGCACCGGGGAGCTGTTTTTT.

The chain combines TRBV2 with TRBJ2-3; TRBD2 matches at 7 bases. From germline, CDR1 is SNHLY and CDR2 FYNNEI. V was clipped by 8 bases and J by 2 bases; unmatched bases: 7. The CDR3 spans 14 residues. The DNA of the CDR3 is TGTGCCAGCGGGGGGGGACTTTACACAGATACGCAGTATTTT. Protein sequence: CASGGGLYTDTQYF.

This clone has just one count. V is TRBV11-2 and J is TRBJ2-2; 13 bases are a match to TRBD2. The CDR3 covers 16 residues. Per germline, CDR1 SGHAT and CDR2 FQNNGV. V shed 4 bases, J shed 6 bases, and the junction held 5 bases outside the gene matches. The CDR3 spells CASSSLAGGPPGELFF. DNA for the CDR3: TGTGCCAGCAGCTCACTAGCGGGAGGGCCCCCCGGGGAGCTGTTTTTT.

The chain uses TRBV3-1 (or the pseudogene TRBV3-2) and TRBJ1-1; D perhaps matches TRBD1 (5 bases). V gave up 4 bases and J gave up 3 bases, with 15 bases separating them. Germline V gene data show CDR1 as LGHDT and CDR2 as YNNKEL (reference sequence). The CDR3 covers 15 residues. The CDR3 DNA sequence: TGTGCCAGCAGCCCATCAGGGCTGCTTGACACTGAAGCTTTCTTT. Protein: CASSPSGLLDTEAFF.

J is TRBJ2-7 and V is TRBV28; no clear D gene. The CDR3 has 15 residues. The germline V gene has CDR1 MDHEN and CDR2 SYDVKM. Trimming took 3 bases from V and 6 from J, leaving 18 bases between them. The CDR3 loop reads CASSLARGRVVEQYF. The DNA of the CDR3 is TGTGCCAGCAGTTTGGCGCGTGGGCGAGTTGTCGAGCAGTACTTC.

The chain links TRBV2 to TRBJ2-7, with a possible D match to TRBD1 (6 bases). CDR1 and CDR2 (germline): SNHLY, FYNNEI. V was trimmed by 7 bases and J by 8 bases, leaving 21 bases between them. CDR3 length: 14 amino acids. CDR3 sequence: CASNAGQNRAQQYF. The CDR3 DNA follows: TGTGCCAGCAACGCTGGACAAAACAGGGCCCAGCAGTACTTC. The variable domain in full, completed from reference TRBV2 and TRBJ2-7, reads EPEVTQTPSHQVTQMGQEVILRCVPISNHLYFYWYRQILGQKVEFLVSFYNNEISEKSEIFDDQFSVERPDGSNFTLKIRSTKLEDSAMYFCASNAGQNRAQQYFGPGTRLTVT.

This clone was seen just once. CDR3 sequence reads: CASSLLFLGLAVSSYNEQFF. The CDR3 nucleotides read TGTGCCAGCAGTTTATTATTTTTGGGACTAGCGGTGAGCTCCTACAATGAGCAGTTCTTC. The J gene is TRBJ2-1, the V gene TRBV27, with 11 positions matching TRBD2. The CDR3 spans 20 residues. Germline values: CDR1 MNHEY, CDR2 SMNVEV (reference sequence). V was pared by 1 base and J by 0 bases, with 11 bases of the junction left unmatched.

V gene TRBV2 combines with J gene TRBJ1-1; D possibly corresponds to TRBD1 (5 bases). This CDR3 has 13 residues. CDR1 is SNHLY, CDR2 FYNNEI, per germline. V lost 6 bases and J lost 3, with 11 bases in between. CDR3 sequence: CASRARVDTEAFF. The CDR3 DNA sequence: TGTGCCAGCAGGGCCAGGGTGGACACTGAAGCTTTCTTT. The entire variable domain, with the rest obtained from reference TRBV2 and TRBJ1-1, is as follows: EPEVTQTPSHQVTQMGQEVILRCVPISNHLYFYWYRQILGQKVEFLVSFYNNEISEKSEIFDDQFSVERPDGSNFTLKIRSTKLEDSAMYFCASRARVDTEAFFGQGTRLTVV.

V gene TRBV30 combines with J gene TRBJ1-2, with D tentatively TRBD1 (5 bases). Trimming stripped 0 bases from V and 7 bases from J, with 6 bases between. The germline V gene has CDR1 GTSNPN and CDR2 SVGIG (reference sequence). This CDR3 region has 11 residues. CDR3 sequence: CAWSVGGGYTF. Written as DNA, the CDR3 is TGTGCCTGGAGTGTGGGGGGTGGCTACACCTTC.

The J gene is TRBJ2-1, the V gene TRBV11-2; 11 bases agree with TRBD2. Germline CDR1 and CDR2: SGHAT and FQNNGV. Trimming cost V 2 bases and J 6 bases; bases outside gene matches: 3. The CDR3 extends over 15 amino acids. The CDR3: CASSLSLAGGNEQFF. CDR3 nucleotide sequence: TGTGCCAGCAGCTTAAGTCTAGCGGGAGGCAATGAGCAGTTCTTC.

This rearrangement joins TRBV4-3 to TRBJ1-1; 7 nucleotides match TRBD1. Per germline, CDR1 LGHNA and CDR2 YSLEER. This CDR3 region has 18 residues. Germline trimming cut 1 base from V and 0 bases from J; bases unmatched to any gene: 11. The CDR3 nucleotides are TGCGCCAGCAGCCAAGTACCCTACAGGGGATGGATGAACACTGAAGCTTTCTTT. This gives the protein CASSQVPYRGWMNTEAFF.

The genes are TRBV7-2 and TRBJ1-2; D uncertain. This CDR3 is 11 amino acids long. Germline lookup yields CDR1 SGHTA and CDR2 FQGNSA. The V and J ends lost 6 bases and 14 bases respectively, with 16 bases between them. The CDR3 nucleotides read TGTGCCAGCAGTTTCGACTGGACTACAACCTTC. It yields the protein CASSFDWTTTF.

The rearrangement joins TRBV28 to TRBJ1-2; D ambiguous. Germline CDR1 and CDR2: MDHEN and SYDVKM. The CDR3 sequence is 14 residues long. Trimming left V 2 bases short and J 0 bases short, with 7 bases between. The CDR3 loop reads CASSLTATNYGYTF. The CDR3, as DNA: TGTGCCAGCAGTTTAACAGCTACTAACTATGGCTACACCTTC.

This clone was counted many times. The CDR3 bases are TGTGCCAGCAGCGTAAGTACAGGGGGCACTGAAGCTTTCTTT. Encoded protein: CASSVSTGGTEAFF. V usage is TRBV9 and J usage is TRBJ1-1, with 8 bases fitting TRBD1. In germline, CDR1 is SGDLS, CDR2 YYNGEE. V gave up 1 base and J gave up 4 bases; unmatched junction bases: 3. The length of the CDR3 is 14 residues.

There are many counts of this clone. The chain carries TRBV24-1 and TRBJ1-2; D remains ambiguous. Germline V CDR1 and CDR2: KGHDR, SFDVKD. V dropped 9 bases and J dropped 8 bases, with 18 bases sitting between them. The CDR3 runs 13 residues. The DNA for the CDR3 is TGTGCCACCCCCCTCCGGGAGCGGACGGGCTACACCTTC. Amino acid sequence: CATPLRERTGYTF.

This clone was detected only a few times. This chain uses TRBV19 with TRBJ2-1; D is perhaps TRBD1 (5 bases). The germline V and J ends were trimmed by 6 bases and 4 bases, with 7 bases remaining between them. The germline V gene encodes CDR1 LNHDA and CDR2 SQIVND (reference sequence). The CDR3 runs to 12 residues. For the CDR3, the DNA is TGTGCCAGTAGGACAGCGTACAATGAGCAGTTCTTC. Its protein product is CASRTAYNEQFF.

The chain couples TRBV29-1 to TRBJ2-3, with a weak D call TRBD1 (5 bases). This CDR3 region has 14 residues. The germline gives CDR1 SQVTM, CDR2 ANQGSEA. The ends were cut back, 6 bases at V and 2 bases at J, with 15 bases in the middle. The CDR3 DNA sequence: TGCAGCGTCAATCGACAGACCATCACAGATACGCAGTATTTT. Translating gives CSVNRQTITDTQYF.

The chain employs TRBV5-1 and TRBJ1-4; the match to TRBD1 covers 7 bases. The trim removed 0 bases at V and 11 bases at J, leaving 10 bases unmatched. The CDR3 runs to 15 residues. Germline-derived CDR1 and CDR2 are SGHRS and YFSETQ. The CDR3 region has the DNA TGCGCCAGCAGCTTGGCTGGCAGGGGGAGCCAGAAACTGTTTTTT. Translation: CASSLAGRGSQKLFF.

The CDR3 coding sequence is TGTGCAACCGGGACAGGGGGCAGTCGTGAAAAACTGTTTTTT. Translated, it gives CATGTGGSREKLFF. The chain recombines TRBV15 with TRBJ1-4; TRBD1 aligns across 12 bases. Germline V gene data show CDR1 as LNHNV and CDR2 as YYDKDF (reference sequence). This CDR3 spans 14 amino acids. Drawing the rest from reference TRBV15 and TRBJ1-4, the complete variable domain is DAMVIQNPRYQVTQFGKPVTLSCSQTLNHNVMYWYQQKSSQAPKLLFHYYDKDFNNEADTPDNFQSRRPNTSFCFLDIRSPGLGDTAMYLCATGTGGSREKLFFGSGTQLSVL.

The CDR3 region has the DNA TGTGCCAGCAGTGAATTCTCACTTAAGAGCTCCTACGAGCAGTACGTC. This encodes CASSEFSLKSSYEQYV. This sequence joins TRBV6-1 and TRBJ2-7; D is uncertain. V lost 2 bases, J lost 0 bases, and 14 bases lay in between. The CDR3 spans 16 residues. CDR1 is MNHNS and CDR2 is SASEGT in the germline V gene.

The V gene is TRBV2, the J gene TRBJ1-4; a possible D gene is TRBD1 (5 bases). This CDR3 has 13 residues. CDR1 and CDR2 (germline): SNHLY, FYNNEI. Deletions cut 3 bases from V and 5 bases from J, with 7 bases between. CDR3 amino acids: CASSEGGNEKLFF. Here the CDR3 DNA reads TGTGCCAGCAGTGAGGGGGGGAATGAAAAACTGTTTTTT.

This clone was counted a single time. This rearrangement joins TRBV7-3 to TRBJ2-1; perhaps TRBD2 as D (5 bases). The germline V gene encodes CDR1 SGHTA and CDR2 FQGTGA. The CDR3 is made up of 13 amino acids. V lost 2 bases to trimming and J lost 6 bases, with 8 bases between them. CDR3 coding DNA: TGTGCCAGCAGCTTAGGAGGTAGCAATGAGCAGTTCTTC. Its translation is CASSLGGSNEQFF.